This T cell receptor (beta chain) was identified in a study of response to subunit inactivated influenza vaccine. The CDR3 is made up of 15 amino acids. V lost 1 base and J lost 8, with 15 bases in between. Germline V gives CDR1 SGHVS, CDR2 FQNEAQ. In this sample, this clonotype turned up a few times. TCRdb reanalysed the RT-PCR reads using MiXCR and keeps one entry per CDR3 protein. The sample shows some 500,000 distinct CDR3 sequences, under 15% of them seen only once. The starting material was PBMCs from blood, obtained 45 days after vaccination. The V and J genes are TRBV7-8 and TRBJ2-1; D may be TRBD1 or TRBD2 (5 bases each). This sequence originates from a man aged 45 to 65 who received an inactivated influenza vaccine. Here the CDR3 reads CASSLVRGPVHEQFF. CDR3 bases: TGTGCCAGCAGCTTAGTAAGGGGACCGGTTCATGAGCAGTTCTTC.